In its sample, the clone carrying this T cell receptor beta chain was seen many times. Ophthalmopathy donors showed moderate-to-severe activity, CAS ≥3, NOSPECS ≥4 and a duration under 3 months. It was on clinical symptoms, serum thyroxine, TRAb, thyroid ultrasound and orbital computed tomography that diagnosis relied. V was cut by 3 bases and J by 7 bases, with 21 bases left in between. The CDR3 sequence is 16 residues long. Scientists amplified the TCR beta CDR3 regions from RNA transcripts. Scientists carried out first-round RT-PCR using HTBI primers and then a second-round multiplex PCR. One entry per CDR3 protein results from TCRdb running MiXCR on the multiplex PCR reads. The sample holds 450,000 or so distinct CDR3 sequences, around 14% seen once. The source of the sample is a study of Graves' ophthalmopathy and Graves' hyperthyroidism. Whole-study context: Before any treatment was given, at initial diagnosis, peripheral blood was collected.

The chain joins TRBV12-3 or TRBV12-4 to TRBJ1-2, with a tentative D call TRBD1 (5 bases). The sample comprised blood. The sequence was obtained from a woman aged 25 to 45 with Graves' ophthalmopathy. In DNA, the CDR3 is TGTGCCAGCAGTTTGGCAGGGAGTATCCTAGGAGGTGGCTACACCTTC. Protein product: CASSLAGSILGGGYTF.